This T cell receptor (beta chain) was recorded in a study of early T cells in non-severe SARS-CoV-2 infection. Study summary: Sequencing was performed on bulk RNA from unsorted whole blood, leaving chains unpaired.

In TCRdb, the 5' RACE reads were re-called with MiXCR into one record per CDR3 protein. The sample lists just under 90,000 distinct CDR3 sequences, approximately 15% occurring once. Germline loops: CDR1 SGHRS, CDR2 YFSETQ. V lost 0 bases, J lost 4 bases, and 8 bases lay in between. The CDR3 contains 13 residues. This receptor was identified in an adult who was a healthcare worker with PCR-confirmed SARS-CoV-2 infection or an uninfected control (not recorded which). Input material: whole blood. This chain joins TRBV5-1 and TRBJ2-7; TRBD1 or TRBD2 may be the D gene (5 bases each). This CDR3 reads CASSLAEGYEQYF. The DNA of the CDR3 is TGCGCCAGCAGCTTGGCCGAGGGGTACGAGCAGTACTTC. The variable domain in full, with the rest retrieved from reference TRBV5-1 and TRBJ2-7, is KAGVTQTPRYLIKTRGQQVTLSCSPISGHRSVSWYQQTPGQGLQFLFEYFSETQRNKGNFPGRFSGRQFSNSRSEMNVSTLELGDSALYLCASSLAEGYEQYFGPGTRLTVT.